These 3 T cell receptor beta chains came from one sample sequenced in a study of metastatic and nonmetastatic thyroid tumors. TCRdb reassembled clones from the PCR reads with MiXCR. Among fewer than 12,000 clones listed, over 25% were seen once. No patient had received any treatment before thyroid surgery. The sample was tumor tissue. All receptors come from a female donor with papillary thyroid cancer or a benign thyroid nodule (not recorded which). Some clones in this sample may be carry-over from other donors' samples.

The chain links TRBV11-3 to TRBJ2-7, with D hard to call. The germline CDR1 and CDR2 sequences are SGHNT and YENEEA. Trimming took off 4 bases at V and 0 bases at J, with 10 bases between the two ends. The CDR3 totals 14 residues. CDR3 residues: CASSWADTSYEQYF. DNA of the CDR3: TGTGCCAGCAGCTGGGCGGATACCTCCTACGAGCAGTACTTC.

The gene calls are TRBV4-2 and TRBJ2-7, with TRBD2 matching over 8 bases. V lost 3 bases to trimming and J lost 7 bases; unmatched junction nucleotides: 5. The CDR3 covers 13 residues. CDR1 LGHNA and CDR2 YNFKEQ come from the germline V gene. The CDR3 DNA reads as TGTGCCAGCAGCCATGGGATAGCGGGAGAGCAGTACTTC. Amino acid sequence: CASSHGIAGEQYF.

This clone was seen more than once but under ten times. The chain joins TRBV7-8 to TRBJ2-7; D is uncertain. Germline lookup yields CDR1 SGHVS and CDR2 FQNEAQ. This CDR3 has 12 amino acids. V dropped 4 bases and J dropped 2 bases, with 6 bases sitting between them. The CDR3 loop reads CASSYQPYEQYF. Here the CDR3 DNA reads TGTGCCAGCAGCTACCAGCCCTACGAGCAGTACTTC.